The 28 T cell receptor beta chains below all came from one sample that was sequenced in a study of cytomegalovirus exposure and HLA in healthy donors. Measured with immunoSEQ multiplex PCR; TCRdb has only the in-frame clones, and not every one. The table records about 150,000 clones, around 83% of them present only once. Sequencing used PBMCs. The source of these receptors is a human donor in good health.

In this sample, this clone turned up once. The chain employs TRBV7-5 and TRBJ2-7; the table calls TRBD2, which could not be checked here. TRBV7-5 is a pseudogene segment. The length of the CDR3 is 13 residues. CDR3 amino acids: CVRSRRWCHEQYF. The CDR3 coding sequence is TGTGTCAGAAGCCGGCGGTGGTGCCACGAGCAGTACTTC.

The DNA of the CDR3 is TGTGCCAGCAGCTACGGGGGGCTCTCCTACGAGCAGTACTTC. Translated, it gives CASSYGGLSYEQYF. This sequence joins TRBV2 and TRBJ2-7, with D perhaps TRBD2 (7 bases). Germline-derived CDR1 and CDR2 are SNHLY and FYNNEI. V lost 6 bases to trimming and J lost 0 bases, with 12 bases between them. CDR3 length: 14 residues.

The chain couples TRBV5-1 to TRBJ2-4; 7 positions agree with TRBD2. J was trimmed by 8 bases and V by 0 bases; bases with no gene match: 8. This CDR3 contains 15 residues. Per the germline V gene, CDR1 is SGHRS and CDR2 is YFSETQ. The DNA for the CDR3 is TGCGCCAGCAGCTTGGAAGCGGGAAGAGAGGACATTCAGTACTTC. Translation: CASSLEAGREDIQYF. The entire variable domain, with the rest obtained from reference TRBV5-1 and TRBJ2-4, is as follows: KAGVTQTPRYLIKTRGQQVTLSCSPISGHRSVSWYQQTPGQGLQFLFEYFSETQRNKGNFPGRFSGRQFSNSRSEMNVSTLELGDSALYLCASSLEAGREDIQYFGAGTRLSVL.

The gene calls are TRBV5-1 and TRBJ2-5; D gene uncertain. V was clipped by 1 base and J by 4 bases, with 8 bases between them. Germline values: CDR1 SGHRS, CDR2 YFSETQ. The CDR3 covers 13 residues. CDR3 amino acids: CASSLSAPETQYF. Here the CDR3 DNA reads TGCGCCAGCAGCTTGTCAGCGCCAGAGACCCAGTACTTC.

The genes are TRBV6-1 and TRBJ1-4; 8 bases are a match to TRBD1. The germline gives CDR1 MNHNS, CDR2 SASEGT. The CDR3 has 15 residues. Trimming at V came to 7 bases and at J to 6 bases, leaving 10 bases not matched to a gene. CDR3 protein: CASKIRGRGDEKLFF. The CDR3 DNA follows: TGTGCCAGCAAGATCAGGGGGCGCGGCGATGAAAAACTGTTTTTT.

V usage is TRBV14 and J usage is TRBJ1-3; D call uncertain. V was cut by 1 base and J by 0 bases, with 10 bases left in between. CDR1 and CDR2 (germline): SGHDN, FVKESK. This CDR3 is built from 16 residues. CDR3 region: CASSQAFTPSGNTIYF. DNA for the CDR3: TGTGCCAGCAGCCAAGCTTTCACTCCCTCTGGAAACACCATATATTTT.

J is TRBJ2-7 and V is TRBV21-1; the table names TRBD1, a call not compared with the DNA. TRBV21-1 is a pseudogene segment. The length of the CDR3 is 12 residues. The chain's CDR3 is CASSKLRDEQYF. The CDR3 region has the DNA TGTGCCAGCAGCAAACTCAGGGACGAGCAGTACTTC.

V gene TRBV13 combines with J gene TRBJ2-7; TRBD1 aligns across 7 bases. CDR1 PRHDT and CDR2 FYEKMQ come from the germline V gene (reference sequence). Germline trimming cut 5 bases from V and 4 bases from J; bases unmatched to any gene: 17. The CDR3 loop spans 17 amino acids. Here the CDR3 reads CASSPPRGGTPLYEQYF. In DNA, the CDR3 is TGTGCCAGCAGCCCACCCCGAGGGGGCACCCCCCTATACGAGCAGTACTTC.

V and J are TRBV7-2 and TRBJ1-3; D is ambiguous. Per the germline V gene, CDR1 is SGHTA and CDR2 is FQGNSA. The length of the CDR3 is 17 residues. The V end was cut by 3 bases, the J end by 0 bases, with 15 bases between. Written as DNA, the CDR3 is TGTGCCAGCAGCTTTAAACAGTACCTCAGCTCTGGAAACACCATATATTTT. It translates to CASSFKQYLSSGNTIYF.

This clone was observed a single time. V and J are TRBV4-3 and TRBJ2-6, with TRBD2 matching 11 bases. V lost 0 bases, J lost 0 bases, and 7 bases stayed unmatched. The CDR3 length is 20 residues. Germline CDR1 and CDR2: LGHNA and YSLEER. The CDR3 nucleotides read TGCGCCAGCAGCCAAGAAGTCCCGCTAGCGGGGGGCTCTGGGGCCAACGTCCTGACTTTC. Protein: CASSQEVPLAGGSGANVLTF.

The genes are TRBV19 and TRBJ2-5; D not certain. CDR1 LNHDA and CDR2 SQIVND come from the germline V gene (reference sequence). The CDR3 is 15 residues long. V dropped 6 bases and J dropped 3 bases, with 17 bases sitting between them. The CDR3: CASSPSRVLKETQYF. CDR3 nucleotide sequence: TGTGCCAGTAGCCCATCCCGGGTCCTTAAAGAGACCCAGTACTTC.

The chain couples TRBV10-3 to TRBJ2-7, with 12 bases fitting TRBD2. Germline-derived CDR1 and CDR2 are ENHRY and SYGVKD. The V gene end was trimmed by 6 bases and the J gene end by 6 bases; junction bases not matched to a gene: 3. This CDR3 spans 13 amino acids. In DNA form, the CDR3 reads TGTGCCATCAGGACTAGCGGGGGAGTCGAGCAGTACTTC. Its translation is CAIRTSGGVEQYF.

The chain links TRBV29-1 to TRBJ2-1; D is unresolved. The V and J ends lost 4 bases and 8 bases respectively, with 12 bases between them. Germline V gene data show CDR1 as SQVTM and CDR2 as ANQGSEA. The length of the CDR3 is 12 residues. The CDR3 DNA is TGCAGCGTTGTGTCTGAGAGAGATGAGCAGTTCTTC. Its translation: CSVVSERDEQFF.

The chain has TRBV5-1 and TRBJ1-4; D gene ambiguous. The CDR3 contains 13 residues. V lost 4 bases and J lost 11, with 15 bases in between. The germline CDR1 and CDR2 sequences are SGHRS and YFSETQ. CDR3 sequence: CASSRGSSQKLFF. Here the CDR3 DNA reads TGCGCCAGCAGCCGGGGAAGTTCCCAGAAACTGTTTTTT.

The gene calls are TRBV29-1 and TRBJ1-3; TRBD1 matches 7 bases. The junction had 3 bases not matched to a gene; V was cut back by 5 bases and J by 2 bases. Germline V CDR1 and CDR2: SQVTM, ANQGSEA. CDR3 length: 13 residues. The CDR3: CSVKTGPGNTIYF. CDR3 bases: TGCAGCGTTAAGACAGGGCCTGGAAACACCATATATTTT.

This clone occurred a few times. The genes are TRBV6-6 and TRBJ1-2; 7 nucleotides match TRBD1. The J segment lost 8 bases and the V segment lost 6 bases, leaving 3 bases of the junction unmatched. This CDR3 has 11 amino acids. Germline values: CDR1 MNHNY, CDR2 SVGAGI (reference sequence). The CDR3 DNA sequence: TGTGCCAGCAGCGCAGGGGGAGGCTACACCTTC. Its translation: CASSAGGGYTF.

V and J are TRBV7-3 and TRBJ2-7; 12 bases fit TRBD1. The CDR3 spans 15 residues. V gave up 3 bases and J gave up 4 bases; unmatched junction bases: 4. From germline, CDR1 is SGHTA and CDR2 FQGTGA. The CDR3 is CASSLTGQGAYEQYF. CDR3 DNA: TGTGCCAGCAGCTTGACGGGACAGGGGGCTTACGAGCAGTACTTC.

The V gene is TRBV28, the J gene TRBJ2-7; possible D gene TRBD1, 6 bases. CDR1 and CDR2 (germline): MDHEN, SYDVKM. V was trimmed by 3 bases and J by 6 bases, leaving 15 bases between them. CDR3 length equals 14 residues. This CDR3 is CASSFGQSLLEQYF. The CDR3 bases are TGTGCCAGCAGTTTTGGACAGTCGCTCCTCGAGCAGTACTTC.

This chain links TRBV2 with TRBJ2-5; TRBD1 might be the D (6 bases). The CDR3 spans 14 residues. V was trimmed by 5 bases and J by 2 bases, leaving 12 bases between them. CDR1 and CDR2 from the germline V gene are SNHLY and FYNNEI. In nucleotides, the CDR3 is TGTGCCAGCAGTCGACAGGTTTGGCAAGAGACCCAGTACTTC. This codes for CASSRQVWQETQYF.

This chain joins TRBV11-2 and TRBJ1-5; 8 bases line up with TRBD1. From germline, CDR1 is SGHAT and CDR2 FQNNGV. The CDR3 length is 14 residues. The V gene end was trimmed by 4 bases and the J gene end by 7 bases; junction bases not matched to a gene: 6. CDR3 loop: CASSSTGAGQPQHF. The CDR3 bases are TGTGCCAGCAGCTCGACAGGGGCAGGGCAGCCCCAGCATTTT.

The genes are TRBV15 and TRBJ1-5, with 7 bases fitting TRBD1. Germline CDR1 and CDR2: LNHNV and YYDKDF (reference sequence). V shed 8 bases, J shed 9 bases, and the junction held 13 bases outside the gene matches. The CDR3 is 14 residues long. In nucleotides, the CDR3 is TGTGCCACCGCCCGACAGGGCCAATCAGTGCCCCAGCATTTT. It encodes CATARQGQSVPQHF. Complete variable domain (other parts from reference TRBV15 and TRBJ1-5): DAMVIQNPRYQVTQFGKPVTLSCSQTLNHNVMYWYQQKSSQAPKLLFHYYDKDFNNEADTPDNFQSRRPNTSFCFLDIRSPGLGDTAMYLCATARQGQSVPQHFGDGTRLSIL.

The rearrangement uses TRBV6-5 and TRBJ2-2; D not resolved. The CDR3 sequence is 12 residues long. The ends were cut back, 5 bases at V and 1 base at J, with 2 bases in the middle. Germline V CDR1 and CDR2: MNHEY, SVGAGI. The CDR3, as DNA: TGTGCCAGCAGTCAGAACACCGGGGAGCTGTTTTTT. Translation gives CASSQNTGELFF.

The CDR3 DNA sequence: TGTGCCTGGAAAGCCGGGGCTGGAAACACCATATATTTT. Translation gives CAWKAGAGNTIYF. The rearrangement joins TRBV30 to TRBJ1-3; D not resolved. Germline V CDR1 and CDR2: GTSNPN, SVGIG (reference sequence). Trimming left V 4 bases short and J 2 bases short, with 9 bases between. This CDR3 region has 13 residues. Looking up the rest from reference TRBV30 and TRBJ1-3 gives the full variable domain: SQTIHQWPATLVQPVGSPLSLECTVEGTSNPNLYWYRQAAGRGLQLLFYSVGIGQISSEVPQNLSASRPQDRQFILSSKKLLLSDSGFYLCAWKAGAGNTIYFGEGSWLTVV.

The V call is TRBV28, the J call TRBJ2-7; 8 nucleotides match TRBD1. CDR3 length equals 13 residues. CDR1 and CDR2 from the germline V gene are MDHEN and SYDVKM. The V gene end was trimmed by 5 bases and the J gene end by 7 bases; junction bases not matched to a gene: 7. CDR3 amino acids: CASSPNDRGEQYF. CDR3 DNA sequence: TGTGCCAGCAGTCCAAACGACAGGGGAGAGCAGTACTTC.

This chain uses TRBV7-9 with TRBJ2-1; 11 bases match TRBD2. After removal of 4 bases from V and 6 bases from J, the junction contained 8 bases not matched to a gene. In germline, CDR1 is SEHNR, CDR2 FQNEAQ (reference sequence). The CDR3 covers 16 residues. Here the CDR3 DNA reads TGTGCCAGCAGCTCTTATAGCGGGGGGGCCCTCAATGAGCAGTTCTTC. This gives the protein CASSSYSGGALNEQFF. The variable domain in full, with the rest retrieved from reference TRBV7-9 and TRBJ2-1, is DTGVSQNPRHKITKRGQNVTFRCDPISEHNRLYWYRQTLGQGPEFLTYFQNEAQLEKSRLLSDRFSAERPKGSFSTLEIQRTEQGDSAMYLCASSSYSGGALNEQFFGPGTRLTVL.

The V and J genes are TRBV28 and TRBJ2-3, with D possibly matching TRBD2 (6 bases). Germline CDR1 MDHEN, CDR2 SYDVKM. This CDR3 has 15 residues. V lost 4 bases and J lost 0, with 11 bases in between. CDR3 in DNA: TGTGCCAGCAGTTCGAGCGGGTTTAGCACAGATACGCAGTATTTT. Its protein is CASSSSGFSTDTQYF.

This chain uses TRBV5-1 with TRBJ1-2; D is perhaps TRBD1 (6 bases). Germline assignment: CDR1 SGHRS and CDR2 YFSETQ. Between the trimmed V and J ends, which lost 5 bases and 1 base, there was a span of 15 bases. The CDR3 loop spans 15 amino acids. The CDR3 DNA reads TGCGCCAGCAGAAAGATTCGGGACAATAACTATGGCTACACCTTC. Translating gives CASRKIRDNNYGYTF.

This chain uses TRBV5-1 with TRBJ2-7; 7 positions agree with TRBD2. The V and J ends lost 0 bases and 4 bases, in that order; junction bases with no gene match: 16. Germline loops: CDR1 SGHRS, CDR2 YFSETQ. The CDR3 sequence is 18 residues long. The DNA for the CDR3 is TGCGCCAGCAGCTTGGTATCCCTAGCGGACAATCGTTTTTACGAGCAGTACTTC. Its translation: CASSLVSLADNRFYEQYF.